This is a list of T cell receptor beta chains from one sample in a study of shared clonotypes between healthy human individuals. Measured with immunoSEQ multiplex PCR; TCRdb has only the in-frame clones, and not every one. The repertoire holds roughly 2.2 million clones, roughly 93% seen once, with 0.39% in the top ten. The sample consisted of naive CD4+ T cells from PBMCs. The receptor set was obtained from a young man in good health. Some clones in this sample may be carry-over from other donors' samples. The CDR3 runs from the conserved cysteine through the conserved F or W. The order of the fields is clone size, J gene, D gene, V gene, CDR3 protein, CDR3 DNA. A D gene is named only where the DNA matches it firmly. Clone size appears in some rows only: once, few, many, or a class for an expanded clone.

.,TRBJ2-7,.,TRBV18,CASSPISPYEQYF,TGTGCCAGCTCACCAATCAGTCCCTACGAGCAGTACTTC
once,TRBJ2-2,TRBD2,TRBV7-9,CASSAGGGGPGELFF,TGTGCCAGCAGCGCGGGAGGGGGCGGACCCGGGGAGCTGTTTTTT
.,TRBJ1-2,TRBD1,TRBV7-8,CASSLVQGENYGYTF,TGTGCCAGCAGCTTAGTTCAGGGGGAGAACTATGGCTACACCTTC
.,TRBJ2-7,TRBD1,TRBV6-9,CASSLLDRGRLHEQYF,TGTGCCAGCAGTCTCTTGGACAGGGGGCGCCTCCACGAGCAGTACTTC
.,TRBJ1-4,.,TRBV5-1,CASSFLAAGANEKLFF,TGCGCCAGCAGCTTCCTTGCGGCAGGGGCAAATGAAAAACTGTTTTTT
.,TRBJ1-1,.,TRBV5-1,CASSLSSWGKAFF,TGCGCCAGCAGCTTGTCATCCTGGGGAAAAGCTTTCTTT
.,TRBJ2-6,TRBD1,TRBV7-9,CASSRYGGQGIPGANVLTF,TGTGCCAGCAGCCGTTACGGTGGACAGGGGATACCTGGGGCCAACGTCCTGACTTTC
.,TRBJ1-2,.,TRBV28,CASSLSGLGNYGYTF,TGTGCCAGCAGTTTATCAGGGCTGGGAAACTATGGCTACACCTTC
.,TRBJ2-7,TRBD2,TRBV9,CASSVDDSGGYLDEQYF,TGTGCCAGCAGCGTAGACGATAGCGGGGGGTACTTGGACGAGCAGTACTTC
once,TRBJ1-2,.,TRBV29-1,CSVEDDASIYGYTF,TGCAGCGTTGAAGACGACGCCTCTATCTATGGCTACACCTTC
.,TRBJ2-2,.,TRBV5-6,CASSYRVNTGELFF,TGTGCCAGCAGCTACAGGGTGAACACCGGGGAGCTGTTTTTT
.,TRBJ1-2,TRBD1,TRBV19,CASSIRGTGQVVGYTF,TGTGCCAGTAGTATTAGGGGGACTGGACAGGTGGTTGGCTACACCTTC
once,TRBJ2-3,.,TRBV18,CASSPAQTDTQYF,TGTGCCAGCTCACCAGCACAAACAGATACGCAGTATTTT
.,TRBJ2-7,.,TRBV12-5,CASGRGDAGEQYF,TGTGCTAGTGGTCGCGGGGACGCCGGCGAGCAGTACTTC
.,TRBJ2-3,TRBD2,TRBV7-9,CASSQGLAGADTQYF,TGTGCCAGCAGCCAGGGACTAGCGGGCGCAGATACGCAGTATTTT
.,TRBJ1-6,TRBD1,TRBV2,CASRRLFRNRGYNSPLHF,TGTGCCAGCAGGCGCCTCTTCCGTAACAGGGGCTATAATTCACCCCTCCACTTT
.,TRBJ2-7,TRBD1,TRBV5-4,CASSYHIGTGREQYF,TGTGCCAGCAGCTACCATATCGGGACAGGGAGGGAGCAGTACTTC
.,TRBJ2-2,.,TRBV2,CASSPPVGSNTGELFF,TGTGCCAGCAGCCCCCCCGTGGGGTCGAACACCGGGGAGCTGTTTTTT
.,TRBJ2-5,.,TRBV5-5,CASSPTVSRVETQYF,TGTGCCAGCAGCCCCACCGTTAGCCGGGTAGAGACCCAGTACTTC
.,TRBJ1-3,TRBD1,TRBV5-6,CASSLVEDRVFGNTIYF,TGTGCCAGCAGCTTGGTGGAGGACAGGGTCTTCGGAAACACCATATATTTT
.,TRBJ2-2,TRBD1,TRBV19,CASSTDRARTGELFF,TGTGCCAGTAGTACAGACAGGGCTCGCACCGGGGAGCTGTTTTTT
.,TRBJ2-2,.,TRBV6-5,CASSYDWGSTGELFF,TGTGCCAGCAGTTACGATTGGGGGTCCACCGGGGAGCTGTTTTTT
.,TRBJ1-4,TRBD1,TRBV27,CASSPRDRGNEKLFF,TGTGCCAGCAGTCCCCGGGACAGGGGGAATGAAAAACTGTTTTTT
.,TRBJ2-7,.,TRBV7-9,CASSSLQRQWAYEQYF,TGTGCCAGCAGCTCCCTACAGCGGCAATGGGCCTACGAGCAGTACTTC